These 10 T cell receptor beta chains originate from one sample sequenced in a study of neoadjuvant anti-PD-1 for oral cavity cancer (dated by TCRdb to the early 2020s). This sample's time point label indicates: before neoadjuvant nivolumab. The receptor library was made with the immunoSEQ multiplex PCR assay. The immuneACCESS repertoire file appears here via TCRdb, limited to in-frame rearrangements. These files lack a portion of the clones; in checked studies, under half of the deficit traces to unresolved V genes, and the cause of the others is not known. The sample table shows about 16,000 clones, and about two thirds are seen once. The ten largest clones add up to about 3% of the sample. Sequencing used PBMCs, obtained before nivolumab (anti-PD-1) treatment. The receptors shown here come from a person aged 40 to 85 with oral cavity squamous cell carcinoma.

In DNA form, the CDR3 reads TGTGCCATCAGTGACGGAGGTTACAATGAGCAGTTCTTC. Amino acids: CAISDGGYNEQFF. The chain couples TRBV10-3 to TRBJ2-1; perhaps TRBD2 as D (5 bases). This CDR3 region has 13 residues. Germline-derived CDR1 and CDR2 are ENHRY and SYGVKD. Trimming took 3 bases from V and 4 from J, leaving 7 bases between them.

The rearrangement joins TRBV5-1 to TRBJ1-6; TRBD1 matches 7 bases. The V and J ends lost 4 bases and 6 bases, in that order; junction bases with no gene match: 10. CDR3 length equals 16 residues. The germline CDR1 and CDR2 sequences are SGHRS and YFSETQ. The CDR3 DNA reads as TGCGCCAGCAGCCTTGACCCGACAGGGTTTAATTCACCCCTCCACTTT. Translating gives CASSLDPTGFNSPLHF.

This chain links TRBV5-1 with TRBJ2-1; 8 bases align to TRBD2. CDR3 size: 15 residues. Germline CDR1 reads SGHRS; CDR2 reads YFSETQ. The trim removed 4 bases at V and 3 bases at J, leaving 6 bases unmatched. CDR3: CASSDSGTRYNEQFF. CDR3 in DNA: TGCGCCAGCAGCGATAGCGGGACCCGCTACAATGAGCAGTTCTTC. The full variable domain, rest sourced from reference TRBV5-1 and TRBJ2-1, is KAGVTQTPRYLIKTRGQQVTLSCSPISGHRSVSWYQQTPGQGLQFLFEYFSETQRNKGNFPGRFSGRQFSNSRSEMNVSTLELGDSALYLCASSDSGTRYNEQFFGPGTRLTVL.

The rearrangement uses TRBV28 and TRBJ2-7; D possibly uses TRBD1 or TRBD2 (5 bases each). This CDR3 has 14 amino acids. Per the germline V gene, CDR1 is MDHEN and CDR2 is SYDVKM. The V end was cut by 2 bases, the J end by 0 bases, with 8 bases between. The CDR3 DNA sequence: TGTGCCAGCAGTTTAGGGGGAAGCTCCTACGAGCAGTACTTC. Protein: CASSLGGSSYEQYF.

The chain uses TRBV6-1 and TRBJ1-1; D may be TRBD1 (6 bases). CDR1 is MNHNS, CDR2 SASEGT, per germline. CDR3 size: 15 residues. Trimming stripped 2 bases from V and 4 bases from J, with 14 bases between. DNA for the CDR3: TGTGCCAGCAGTGAACTAACAGGGTGGGGCACTGAAGCTTTCTTT. Translating gives CASSELTGWGTEAFF.

The chain joins TRBV6-4 to TRBJ2-3, with 9 bases that match TRBD2. CDR3 length: 15 amino acids. The V segment lost 3 bases and the J segment 3 bases; nucleotides outside the gene matches: 4. Germline-derived CDR1 and CDR2 are MRHNA and SNTAGT. DNA of the CDR3: TGTGCCAGCAGTGAAGCGGGGGGAGGGACAGATACGCAGTATTTT. It encodes CASSEAGGGTDTQYF.

J is TRBJ1-4 and V is TRBV7-9, with a weak D call TRBD1 (5 bases). V lost 0 bases to trimming and J lost 10 bases, with 9 bases between them. This CDR3 region has 13 residues. Germline V gives CDR1 SEHNR, CDR2 FQNEAQ (reference sequence). This CDR3 reads CASSLAGRGKLFF. CDR3 DNA sequence: TGTGCCAGCAGCTTAGCTGGGAGGGGAAAACTGTTTTTT.

V is TRBV2 and J is TRBJ1-5; TRBD1 agrees at 7 bases. This CDR3 contains 12 residues. CDR1 is SNHLY, CDR2 FYNNEI, per germline. The V segment lost 7 bases and the J segment 11 bases; nucleotides outside the gene matches: 8. This CDR3 reads CASNMDGQAQHF. CDR3 DNA sequence: TGTGCCAGCAATATGGACGGACAGGCCCAGCATTTT. Combining the CDR3 with reference TRBV2 and TRBJ1-5 gives the whole variable domain EPEVTQTPSHQVTQMGQEVILRCVPISNHLYFYWYRQILGQKVEFLVSFYNNEISEKSEIFDDQFSVERPDGSNFTLKIRSTKLEDSAMYFCASNMDGQAQHFGDGTRLSIL.

The V and J genes are TRBV27 and TRBJ1-2; no reliable D call. Germline assignment: CDR1 MNHEY and CDR2 SMNVEV (reference sequence). V gave up 3 bases and J gave up 5 bases, with 16 bases separating them. The CDR3 is made up of 15 amino acids. The CDR3 DNA reads as TGTGCCAGCAGTTTGACGGGCCCTACCCCGTATGGCTACACCTTC. This encodes CASSLTGPTPYGYTF.

The V and J genes are TRBV11-1 and TRBJ2-3, with 10 bases lining up with TRBD2. This CDR3 comprises 15 residues. CDR1 and CDR2 (germline): SGHAT, FQDESV (reference sequence). V was clipped by 5 bases and J by 2 bases; unmatched bases: 4. The CDR3 sequence: CASSPGLADTDTQYF. The DNA for the CDR3 is TGTGCCAGCAGCCCCGGACTAGCGGACACAGATACGCAGTATTTT.